The 21 T cell receptor beta chains reported below all come from one sample, sequenced in a study of blood T cell repertoires in COVID-19. Clones were sequenced by immunoSEQ multiplex PCR, and TCRdb holds only the in-frame ones, with some missing. This table holds about 11,000 clones, roughly 87% found once. The sequenced sample consisted of peripheral blood. The receptors derive from a man younger than 45 with active or convalescent COVID-19.

V usage is TRBV6-5 and J usage is TRBJ2-7; 7 bases map to TRBD1. The V gene's germline CDR1 is MNHEY and CDR2 SVGAGI. This CDR3 has 13 residues. The J segment lost 6 bases and the V segment lost 8 bases, leaving 10 bases of the junction unmatched. CDR3 DNA sequence: TGTGCCAGCCAGGGGGAGAGTCCTCCCGAGCAGTACTTC. It translates to CASQGESPPEQYF.

The chain recombines TRBV5-4 with TRBJ2-2; the D gene is possibly TRBD2 (5 bases). V gave up 4 bases and J gave up 2 bases, with 18 bases separating them. Germline CDR1 SGHNT, CDR2 YYREEE (reference sequence). The CDR3 spans 17 residues. CDR3 residues: CASSPGGLTINTGELFF. The CDR3 coding sequence is TGTGCCAGCAGCCCGGGCGGTCTGACTATTAACACCGGGGAGCTGTTTTTT.

About this clone itself: The sample has other DNA sequences that encode this CDR3 too. V and J are TRBV3-1 (or the pseudogene TRBV3-2) and TRBJ1-5; no reliable D call. Looked up from germline, CDR1 is LGHDT and CDR2 is YNNKEL (reference sequence). The CDR3 is made up of 13 amino acids. V gave up 3 bases and J gave up 6 bases, with 9 bases separating them. The CDR3 region has the DNA TGTGCCAGCAGCCAGGGGAGAGGTCAGCCCCAGCATTTT. Translation: CASSQGRGQPQHF.

This chain connects TRBV7-8 to TRBJ2-7, with 9 bases fitting TRBD1. Looked up from germline, CDR1 is SGHVS and CDR2 is FQNEAQ. The V segment lost 2 bases and the J segment 3 bases; nucleotides outside the gene matches: 2. The CDR3 covers 14 residues. The CDR3 sequence is CASSLRQGGYEQYV. The DNA for the CDR3 is TGTGCCAGCAGCTTAAGACAGGGGGGCTACGAGCAGTACGTC.

This clone was observed once. The V gene is TRBV6-1, the J gene TRBJ2-7; 10 bases agree with TRBD2. V lost 1 base to trimming and J lost 5 bases; unmatched junction nucleotides: 8. There are 16 residues in the CDR3. Germline-derived CDR1 and CDR2 are MNHNS and SASEGT. CDR3 nucleotides: TGTGCCAGCAGTGAAGACCGGCTAGCGGGGGTCAACGAGCAGTACGTC. This translates into CASSEDRLAGVNEQYV.

The V call is TRBV5-4, the J call TRBJ2-6; D may be TRBD1 (5 bases). The germline V gene encodes CDR1 SGHNT and CDR2 YYREEE (reference sequence). Trimming cost V 7 bases and J 4 bases, with 15 bases left between them. This CDR3 contains 15 residues. CDR3 bases: TGTGCCAGCTTTCTTACAGGTGCAGGGGCCAACGTCCTGACTTTC. Protein product: CASFLTGAGANVLTF.

The chain recombines TRBV12-5 with TRBJ2-5, with a possible D match to TRBD1 (5 bases). The V end was cut by 6 bases, the J end by 5 bases, with 19 bases between. This CDR3 comprises 15 residues. The germline gives CDR1 LGHNT, CDR2 FRNRAP. The CDR3 is CASGPGHGNGETQYF. The DNA for the CDR3 is TGTGCTAGTGGACCCGGACACGGTAATGGGGAGACCCAGTACTTC.

V gene TRBV6-6 combines with J gene TRBJ1-2, with TRBD1 matching over 8 bases. Germline V gene sequence: CDR1 MNHNY, CDR2 SVGAGI (reference sequence). Unmatched junction bases numbered 5, after V lost 6 bases and J lost 8 bases. CDR3 length: 12 amino acids. CDR3 region: CASSDRGGGYTF. CDR3 nucleotide sequence: TGTGCCAGCAGCGACAGGGGAGGAGGCTACACCTTC.

V gene TRBV6-1 combines with J gene TRBJ2-7, with D maybe TRBD2 (6 bases). V lost 2 bases and J 4 bases, leaving 15 bases between the germline ends. CDR3 length: 15 amino acids. Germline V gives CDR1 MNHNS, CDR2 SASEGT. CDR3 loop: CASSESGSEGYEQYF. CDR3 nucleotide sequence: TGTGCCAGCAGTGAAAGTGGCTCGGAGGGGTACGAGCAGTACTTC.

The rearrangement links TRBV5-5 to TRBJ1-5; TRBD1 might be the D (6 bases). There are 14 residues in the CDR3. From germline, CDR1 is SGHKS and CDR2 YYEKEE (reference sequence). V lost 0 bases, J lost 7 bases, and 11 bases lay in between. The CDR3 region is CASSLEGGGQPQHF. As DNA, the CDR3 is TGTGCCAGCAGCTTGGAAGGGGGTGGGCAGCCCCAGCATTTT.

The rearrangement links TRBV6-4 to TRBJ2-1; 7 nucleotides line up with TRBD2. This CDR3 is 14 amino acids long. After removal of 4 bases from V and 5 bases from J, the junction contained 5 bases not matched to a gene. The germline V gene encodes CDR1 MRHNA and CDR2 SNTAGT. The CDR3 reads CASSAAGLDNEQFF. The CDR3, as DNA: TGTGCCAGCAGTGCAGCGGGACTCGACAATGAGCAGTTCTTC.

This rearrangement joins TRBV7-8 to TRBJ1-5; possibly TRBD1 for D (5 bases). V was cut by 5 bases and J by 1 base, with 9 bases left in between. Germline CDR1 SGHVS, CDR2 FQNEAQ. The CDR3 runs 14 residues. DNA of the CDR3: TGTGCCAGCAGCGCGGGGGGGAGCAATCAGCCCCAGCATTTT. Protein sequence: CASSAGGSNQPQHF.

V and J are TRBV6-1 and TRBJ1-5; tentative D call: TRBD1 (5 bases). Trimming cost V 3 bases and J 4 bases, with 10 bases left between them. The CDR3 runs 14 residues. Germline V gene lookup returns CDR1 MNHNS and CDR2 SASEGT. The CDR3 here is CASSDPGANQPQHF. CDR3 nucleotide sequence: TGTGCCAGCAGTGACCCTGGGGCAAATCAGCCCCAGCATTTT.

The chain recombines TRBV24-1 with TRBJ1-2; 8 bases line up with TRBD1. Germline V gene sequence: CDR1 KGHDR, CDR2 SFDVKD. V was clipped by 4 bases and J by 2 bases; unmatched bases: 2. This CDR3 spans 14 amino acids. CDR3 coding DNA: TGTGCCACCAGTGACGGGGACAGGAACTATGGCTACACCTTC. Translation: CATSDGDRNYGYTF.

This rearrangement joins TRBV19 to TRBJ2-1; 10 nucleotides agree with TRBD2. The J segment lost 0 bases and the V segment lost 8 bases, leaving 1 base of the junction unmatched. In germline, CDR1 is LNHDA, CDR2 SQIVND (reference sequence). The CDR3 is made up of 14 amino acids. The CDR3 nucleotides are TGTGCCAGTCAGCGGGGGGGCTCCTACAATGAGCAGTTCTTC. Translating gives CASQRGGSYNEQFF.

This chain links TRBV15 with TRBJ2-2; 10 bases align to TRBD2. CDR3 length: 16 amino acids. The germline CDR1 and CDR2 sequences are LNHNV and YYDKDF (reference sequence). J lost 6 bases, V lost 4 bases, and 8 bases had no gene match. As DNA, the CDR3 is TGTGCCACCAGCAAACTCAGCGGGGGGGCGGCCGGGGAGCTGTTTTTT. This translates into CATSKLSGGAAGELFF.

The rearrangement joins TRBV27 to TRBJ1-5, with a tentative D call TRBD1 (6 bases). The germline V gene encodes CDR1 MNHEY and CDR2 SMNVEV (reference sequence). This CDR3 has 14 residues. Trimming shortened V by 2 bases and J by 2 bases, and 7 bases separated the two germline ends. The CDR3 loop is CASSLRQGNQPQHF. CDR3 bases: TGTGCCAGCAGTTTAAGACAGGGCAATCAGCCCCAGCATTTT.

This sequence joins TRBV20-1 and TRBJ1-2, with a possible D match to TRBD1 (6 bases). The CDR3 length is 15 residues. The germline CDR1 and CDR2 sequences are DFQATT and SNEGSKA (reference sequence). V shed 3 bases and J shed 3 bases, with 17 bases lying between them. CDR3 nucleotide sequence: TGCAGTGCTAGTCAGCCAGGGGCGATCTACTATGGCTACACCTTC. It codes for CSASQPGAIYYGYTF.

The chain combines TRBV6-1 with TRBJ2-5; the D gene is possibly TRBD2 (6 bases). Germline lookup yields CDR1 MNHNS and CDR2 SASEGT. V was cut by 2 bases and J by 6 bases, with 25 bases left in between. The CDR3 covers 18 residues. In DNA, the CDR3 is TGTGCCAGCAGTGAACTCGATGGGGCGGGACTCCACGTAAAGACCCAGTACTTC. It specifies CASSELDGAGLHVKTQYF.

This sequence joins TRBV7-3 and TRBJ2-1, with D possibly matching TRBD1 (5 bases). This CDR3 is built from 15 residues. Between the trimmed V and J ends, which lost 2 bases and 3 bases, there was a span of 11 bases. Per the germline V gene, CDR1 is SGHTA and CDR2 is FQGTGA. The CDR3 spells CASSLGQGNYNEQFF. CDR3 sequence (DNA): TGTGCCAGCAGCTTAGGGCAGGGCAACTACAATGAGCAGTTCTTC.

The rearrangement joins TRBV19 to TRBJ1-4; D might be TRBD1 (6 bases). CDR1 LNHDA and CDR2 SQIVND come from the germline V gene (reference sequence). The CDR3 has 17 amino acids. Deletions cut 2 bases from V and 4 bases from J, with 17 bases between. CDR3 nucleotide sequence: TGTGCCAGTAGTATACGGACAGAGTCCCGCCTTAATGAAAAACTGTTTTTT. Protein sequence: CASSIRTESRLNEKLFF.